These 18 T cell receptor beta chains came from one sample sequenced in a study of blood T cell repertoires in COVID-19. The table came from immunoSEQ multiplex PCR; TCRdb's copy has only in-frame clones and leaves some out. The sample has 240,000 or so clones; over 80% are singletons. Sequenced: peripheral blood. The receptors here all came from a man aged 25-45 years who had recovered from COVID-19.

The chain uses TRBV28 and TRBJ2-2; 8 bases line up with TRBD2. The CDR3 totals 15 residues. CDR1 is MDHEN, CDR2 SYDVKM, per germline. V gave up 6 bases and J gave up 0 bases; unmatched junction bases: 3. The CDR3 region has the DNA TGTGCCAGCAGAACGGGGGGGCCGAACACCGGGGAGCTGTTTTTT. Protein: CASRTGGPNTGELFF.

DNA for the CDR3: TGTGCCAGCAGCTTCGGTAGCGGGGGGGGCTACGAGCAGTACGTC. Translated: CASSFGSGGGYEQYV. J is TRBJ2-7 and V is TRBV5-4, with 11 bases fitting TRBD2. Germline V CDR1 and CDR2: SGHNT, YYREEE (reference sequence). The CDR3 loop spans 15 amino acids. The junction had 4 bases not matched to a gene; V was cut back by 2 bases and J by 3 bases.

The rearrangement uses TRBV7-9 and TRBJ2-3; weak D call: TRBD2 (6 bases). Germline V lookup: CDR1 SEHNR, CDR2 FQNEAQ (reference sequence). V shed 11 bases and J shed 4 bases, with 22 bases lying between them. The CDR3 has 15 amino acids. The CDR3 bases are TGTGCCTGCGCCGGGACTGCATACGTACCAGATACGCAGTATTTT. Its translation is CACAGTAYVPDTQYF.

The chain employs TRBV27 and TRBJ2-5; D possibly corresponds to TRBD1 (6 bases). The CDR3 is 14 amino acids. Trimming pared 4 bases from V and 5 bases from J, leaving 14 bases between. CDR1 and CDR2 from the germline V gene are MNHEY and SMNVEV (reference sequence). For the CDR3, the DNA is TGTGCCAGCAGTTCGTACAAGAGGGGGGAGACCCAGTACTTC. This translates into CASSSYKRGETQYF.

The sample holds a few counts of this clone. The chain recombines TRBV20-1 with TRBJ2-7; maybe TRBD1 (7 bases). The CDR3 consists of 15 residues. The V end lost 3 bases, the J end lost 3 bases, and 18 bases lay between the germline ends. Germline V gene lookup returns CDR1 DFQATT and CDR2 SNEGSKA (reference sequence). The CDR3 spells CSASSVTGTFYEQYV. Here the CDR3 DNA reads TGCAGTGCTAGTTCGGTGACAGGGACTTTCTACGAGCAGTACGTC.

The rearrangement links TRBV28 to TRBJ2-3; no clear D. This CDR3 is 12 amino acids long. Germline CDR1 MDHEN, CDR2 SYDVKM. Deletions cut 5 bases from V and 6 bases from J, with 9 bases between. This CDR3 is CASSVTADTQYF. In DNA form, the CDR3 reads TGTGCCAGCAGTGTGACTGCGGATACGCAGTATTTT.

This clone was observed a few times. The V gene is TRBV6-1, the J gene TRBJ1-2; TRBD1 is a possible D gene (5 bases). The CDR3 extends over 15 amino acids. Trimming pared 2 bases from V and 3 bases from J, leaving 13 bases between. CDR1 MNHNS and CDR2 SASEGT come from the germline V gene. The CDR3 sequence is CASSEWEGLDYGYTF. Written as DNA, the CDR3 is TGTGCCAGCAGTGAATGGGAGGGGTTAGACTATGGCTACACCTTC.

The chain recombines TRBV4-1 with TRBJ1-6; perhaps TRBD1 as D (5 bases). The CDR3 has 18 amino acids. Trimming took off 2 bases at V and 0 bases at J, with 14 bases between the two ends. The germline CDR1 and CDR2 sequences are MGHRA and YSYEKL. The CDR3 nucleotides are TGCGCCAGCAGCCAACGTACGCCAGGGCACTCCTATAATTCACCCCTCCACTTT. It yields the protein CASSQRTPGHSYNSPLHF.

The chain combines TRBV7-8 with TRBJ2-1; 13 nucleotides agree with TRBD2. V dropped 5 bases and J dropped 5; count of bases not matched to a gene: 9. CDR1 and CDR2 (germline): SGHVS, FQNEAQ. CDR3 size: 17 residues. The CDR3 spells CASSRGTSGAWNNEQFF. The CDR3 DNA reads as TGTGCCAGCAGCCGCGGGACTAGCGGGGCTTGGAACAATGAGCAGTTCTTC.

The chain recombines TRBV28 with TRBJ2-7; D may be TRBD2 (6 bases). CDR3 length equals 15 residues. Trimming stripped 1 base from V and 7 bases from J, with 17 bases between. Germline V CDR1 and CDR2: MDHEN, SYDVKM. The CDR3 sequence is CASSLSGRGLKEQYV. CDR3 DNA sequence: TGTGCCAGCAGTTTATCGGGACGGGGACTTAAGGAGCAGTACGTC.

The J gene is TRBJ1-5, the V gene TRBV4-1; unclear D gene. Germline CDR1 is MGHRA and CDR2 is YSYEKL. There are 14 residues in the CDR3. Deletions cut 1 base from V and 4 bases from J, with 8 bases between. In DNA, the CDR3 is TGCGCCAGCAGCCAAGTGACAAGGAATCAGCCCCAGCATTTT. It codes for CASSQVTRNQPQHF.

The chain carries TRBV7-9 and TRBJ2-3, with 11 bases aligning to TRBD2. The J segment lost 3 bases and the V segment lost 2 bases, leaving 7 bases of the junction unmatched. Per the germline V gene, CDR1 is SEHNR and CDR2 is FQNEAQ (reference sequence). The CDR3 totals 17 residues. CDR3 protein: CASSLSLAGGVTDTQYF. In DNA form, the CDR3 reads TGTGCCAGCAGCTTATCTTTAGCGGGGGGGGTGACAGATACGCAGTATTTT. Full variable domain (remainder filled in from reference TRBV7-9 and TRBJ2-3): DTGVSQNPRHKITKRGQNVTFRCDPISEHNRLYWYRQTLGQGPEFLTYFQNEAQLEKSRLLSDRFSAERPKGSFSTLEIQRTEQGDSAMYLCASSLSLAGGVTDTQYFGPGTRLTVL.

CDR3 coding DNA: TGTGCCAGCAGCGTAAAGCAAATCTATGGCTACACCTTC. It translates to CASSVKQIYGYTF. The rearrangement links TRBV9 to TRBJ1-2; D unclear. CDR3 length: 13 amino acids. CDR1 SGDLS and CDR2 YYNGEE come from the germline V gene. Trimming shortened V by 1 base and J by 4 bases, and 8 bases separated the two germline ends.

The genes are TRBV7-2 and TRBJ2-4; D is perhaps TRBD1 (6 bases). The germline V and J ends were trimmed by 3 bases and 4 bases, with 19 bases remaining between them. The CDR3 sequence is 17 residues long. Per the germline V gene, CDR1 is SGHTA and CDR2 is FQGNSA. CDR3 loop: CASSFRVGAFQKNIQYF. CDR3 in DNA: TGTGCCAGCAGCTTTCGTGTGGGGGCTTTTCAGAAAAACATTCAGTACTTC.

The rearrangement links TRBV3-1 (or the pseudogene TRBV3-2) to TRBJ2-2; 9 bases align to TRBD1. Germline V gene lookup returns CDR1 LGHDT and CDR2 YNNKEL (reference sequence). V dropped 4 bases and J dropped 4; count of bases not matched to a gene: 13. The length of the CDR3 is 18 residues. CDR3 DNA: TGTGCCAGCAGCCCTGGTGAGGGGGGGACAGGGATCACCGGGGAGCTGTTTTTT. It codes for CASSPGEGGTGITGELFF.

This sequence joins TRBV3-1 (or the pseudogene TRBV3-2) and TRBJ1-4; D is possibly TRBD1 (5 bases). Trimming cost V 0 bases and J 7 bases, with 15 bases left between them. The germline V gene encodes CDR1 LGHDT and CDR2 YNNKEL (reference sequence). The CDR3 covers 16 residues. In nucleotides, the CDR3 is TGTGCCAGCAGCCAAGAGGGGGGAGGAGGGAGTGAAAAACTGTTTTTT. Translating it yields CASSQEGGGGSEKLFF.

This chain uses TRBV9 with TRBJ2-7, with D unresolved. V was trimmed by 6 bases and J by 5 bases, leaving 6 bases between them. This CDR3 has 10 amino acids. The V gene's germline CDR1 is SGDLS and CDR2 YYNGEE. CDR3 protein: CASKFNEQYV. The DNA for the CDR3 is TGTGCCAGCAAATTCAACGAGCAGTACGTC.

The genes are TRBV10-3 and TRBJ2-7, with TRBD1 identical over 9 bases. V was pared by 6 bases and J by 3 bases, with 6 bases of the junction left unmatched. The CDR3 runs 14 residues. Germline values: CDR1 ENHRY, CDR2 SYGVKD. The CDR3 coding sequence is TGTGCCATCAGCCGGGACAGGGAAGACTACGAGCAGTACTTC. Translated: CAISRDREDYEQYF.